The clone carrying this TCR beta chain has just a few counts. Antigen: not known. The data are from a study of beta chain features in type 1 diabetes. Reverse transcription of all isolated RNA meant that expressed TCRB transcripts were sequenced. Sequenced by immunoSEQ multiplex PCR; TCRdb stores in-frame clones only, minus some. The repertoire consists of roughly 330,000 clones, with approximately 13% occurring once and the leading ten covering nearly 0.015%. Findings of the study overall: Moderately but significantly shorter TCRB CDR3s were found in Type 1 diabetes patients in all four CD4+ subsets.

The CDR3 loop spans 14 amino acids. With 10 bases clipped from V and 6 bases from J, the junction kept 10 bases outside the gene matches. Germline CDR1 is MNHEY and CDR2 is SMNVEV (reference sequence). The clonotype was recovered from a woman between 18 and 30 years old with type 1 diabetes. The sample comprised naive CD4+ T cells from blood. The genes are TRBV27 and TRBJ2-1, with 9 bases identical to TRBD2. The CDR3 protein is CATRGLASFNEQFF. The DNA for the CDR3 is TGTGCCACCAGGGGACTAGCCTCTTTCAATGAGCAGTTCTTC.